These 24 T cell receptor beta chains were sequenced from one sample in a study of blood T cell repertoires in COVID-19. The assay was immunoSEQ multiplex PCR, and TCRdb's table has in-frame clones only and misses some. Of tens of thousands of clones listed, over 70% were seen once; the top ten hold approximately 5%. Source material: peripheral blood. Receptors were obtained from a man in his forties or fifties with active COVID-19.

This CDR3 is CASSWTGEVLSGYTF. The DNA of the CDR3 is TGTGCCAGCAGCTGGACAGGGGAAGTGTTAAGTGGCTACACCTTC. This chain uses TRBV7-8 with TRBJ1-2, with 9 positions matching TRBD1. The germline CDR1 and CDR2 sequences are SGHVS and FQNEAQ. The length of the CDR3 is 15 residues. V was clipped by 4 bases and J by 7 bases; unmatched bases: 10.

This chain connects TRBV7-2 to TRBJ2-5, with D possibly TRBD1 on 6 matching bases. The CDR3 is 14 amino acids. The germline V gene has CDR1 SGHTA and CDR2 FQGNSA. Deletions cut 2 bases from V and 4 bases from J, with 11 bases between. This chain's CDR3 is CASSLQGGGETQYF. CDR3 coding DNA: TGTGCCAGCAGCTTACAAGGGGGTGGAGAGACCCAGTACTTC.

The chain couples TRBV7-9 to TRBJ1-1, with D unclear. Trimming took 1 base from V and 1 from J, leaving 4 bases between them. The CDR3 is 13 amino acids. Looked up from germline, CDR1 is SEHNR and CDR2 is FQNEAQ (reference sequence). The CDR3 DNA follows: TGTGCCAGCAGCTTAGGCAGGAACACTGAAGCTTTCTTT. Translated: CASSLGRNTEAFF.

J is TRBJ1-1 and V is TRBV7-9; D may be TRBD1 (6 bases). V was trimmed by 5 bases and J by 10 bases, leaving 17 bases between them. The germline CDR1 and CDR2 sequences are SEHNR and FQNEAQ (reference sequence). CDR3 length equals 13 residues. This CDR3 reads CASSPKQGRGAFF. CDR3 bases: TGTGCCAGCAGCCCGAAACAGGGCCGGGGAGCTTTCTTT. The full variable domain, its missing parts supplied by reference TRBV7-9 and TRBJ1-1, is DTGVSQNPRHKITKRGQNVTFRCDPISEHNRLYWYRQTLGQGPEFLTYFQNEAQLEKSRLLSDRFSAERPKGSFSTLEIQRTEQGDSAMYLCASSPKQGRGAFFGQGTRLTVV.

This clone occurred a few times. The rearrangement uses TRBV7-6 and TRBJ1-5; possible D gene TRBD1, 6 bases. CDR3 length: 13 residues. Germline assignment: CDR1 SGHVS and CDR2 FNYEAQ. Trimming took 8 bases from V and 5 from J, leaving 13 bases between them. CDR3 DNA: TGTGCCAGCGGTTACAGGGCTGATCAGCCCCAGCATTTT. Translated: CASGYRADQPQHF.

The chain recombines TRBV2 with TRBJ2-3; D is uncertain. There are 14 residues in the CDR3. The germline V gene encodes CDR1 SNHLY and CDR2 FYNNEI. V was pared by 3 bases and J by 1 base, with 8 bases between. CDR3 amino acids: CASSDASGTDTQYF. CDR3 coding DNA: TGTGCCAGCAGTGATGCCAGCGGCACAGATACGCAGTATTTT.

The V gene is TRBV30, the J gene TRBJ1-2; TRBD1 is a possible D gene (5 bases). The CDR3 totals 15 residues. The V and J ends lost 4 bases and 3 bases respectively, with 18 bases between them. CDR1 GTSNPN and CDR2 SVGIG come from the germline V gene (reference sequence). The CDR3 loop reads CAWMGLLNRHYGYTF. Written as DNA, the CDR3 is TGTGCCTGGATGGGGCTTCTAAATCGGCACTATGGCTACACCTTC.

The V gene is TRBV7-2, the J gene TRBJ2-3; no firm D call. Germline CDR1 is SGHTA and CDR2 is FQGNSA. This CDR3 region has 14 residues. V was clipped by 1 base and J by 5 bases, with 10 bases between them. DNA of the CDR3: TGTGCCAGCAGCTTAGGCCCCTCAGTAGATACGCAGTATTTT. This sequence encodes CASSLGPSVDTQYF. Based on the CDR3 plus reference TRBV7-2 and TRBJ2-3, the full variable domain is GAGVSQSPSNKVTEKGKDVELRCDPISGHTALYWYRQSLGQGLEFLIYFQGNSAPDKSGLPSDRFSAERTGGSVSTLTIQRTQQEDSAVYLCASSLGPSVDTQYFGPGTRLTVL.

The genes are TRBV7-3 and TRBJ1-2, with unresolved D. Trimming shortened V by 5 bases and J by 1 base, and 17 bases separated the two germline ends. This CDR3 is built from 16 residues. Germline lookup yields CDR1 SGHTA and CDR2 FQGTGA. The CDR3 is CASSPDAGTVNYGYTF. The CDR3 nucleotides read TGTGCCAGCAGCCCAGACGCGGGCACCGTTAACTATGGCTACACCTTC.

The CDR3 region is CASRREISYNEQFF. CDR3 nucleotides: TGCGCCAGCAGGAGGGAAATCTCCTACAATGAGCAGTTCTTC. The chain is built from TRBV5-1 and TRBJ2-1; D perhaps matches TRBD2 (5 bases). V lost 5 bases to trimming and J lost 0 bases, with 9 bases between them. This CDR3 is built from 14 residues. The germline gives CDR1 SGHRS, CDR2 YFSETQ.

The chain uses TRBV7-2 and TRBJ2-3, with TRBD2 as a possible D gene (6 bases). The CDR3 runs to 14 residues. V lost 7 bases and J 1 base, leaving 12 bases between the germline ends. Germline assignment: CDR1 SGHTA and CDR2 FQGNSA. CDR3 sequence (DNA): TGTGCCAGCAACCATGGCGGGGGCACAGATACGCAGTATTTT. This sequence encodes CASNHGGGTDTQYF.

The chain carries TRBV5-5 and TRBJ1-2; 7 positions match TRBD1. CDR1 is SGHKS and CDR2 is YYEKEE in the germline V gene (reference sequence). J gave up 4 bases and V 4 bases, and 4 bases lay outside the gene matches. The CDR3 runs 13 residues. This CDR3 is CASSVTGSYGYTF. The CDR3 nucleotides are TGTGCCAGCAGCGTGACAGGGAGCTATGGCTACACCTTC.

The chain employs TRBV19 and TRBJ1-3, with no clear D. V was pared by 5 bases and J by 0 bases, with 5 bases between. Germline CDR1 reads LNHDA; CDR2 reads SQIVND (reference sequence). This CDR3 spans 13 amino acids. The CDR3 spells CASSPVSGNTIYF. Here the CDR3 DNA reads TGTGCCAGTAGTCCGGTCTCTGGAAACACCATATATTTT.

The chain uses TRBV7-2 and TRBJ2-3; maybe TRBD2 (5 bases). The V end was cut by 5 bases, the J end by 3 bases, with 12 bases between. The CDR3 totals 14 residues. Germline CDR1 reads SGHTA; CDR2 reads FQGNSA. The CDR3 DNA is TGTGCCAGCAGCCCTGGAAGGGAGACAGATACGCAGTATTTT. Amino acids: CASSPGRETDTQYF.

In nucleotides, the CDR3 is TGCAGCGTTGTTAGCGGGAGTTTTTACGAGCAGTACTTC. Translated: CSVVSGSFYEQYF. The chain employs TRBV29-1 and TRBJ2-7, with 9 bases that match TRBD2. V was pared by 4 bases and J by 4 bases, with 5 bases of the junction left unmatched. The CDR3 runs 13 residues. CDR1 and CDR2 (germline): SQVTM, ANQGSEA.

This CDR3 reads CASSSTGQGVDIQYF. CDR3 nucleotide sequence: TGTGCCAGCTCATCTACGGGACAGGGGGTTGACATTCAGTACTTC. This chain connects TRBV18 to TRBJ2-4, with TRBD1 matching over 11 bases. The germline V gene encodes CDR1 KGHSH and CDR2 LQKENI. The junction had 8 bases not matched to a gene; V was cut back by 5 bases and J by 8 bases. This CDR3 has 15 residues.

The chain joins TRBV3-1 (or the pseudogene TRBV3-2) to TRBJ1-5; D uncertain. Trimming removed 0 bases at V and 7 bases at J, with 10 bases between. The CDR3 runs 14 residues. Germline V gives CDR1 LGHDT, CDR2 YNNKEL (reference sequence). The CDR3 nucleotides are TGTGCCAGCAGCCAAGATAGCCGCCGGCAGCCCCAGCATTTT. Amino acids: CASSQDSRRQPQHF.

The chain couples TRBV15 to TRBJ1-6; D is possibly TRBD1 (5 bases). The CDR3 runs to 16 residues. Germline CDR1 LNHNV, CDR2 YYDKDF (reference sequence). V was cut by 1 base and J by 6 bases, with 13 bases left in between. Here the CDR3 reads CATSRAPGNSNSPLHF. CDR3 nucleotide sequence: TGTGCCACCAGCAGAGCCCCAGGGAATTCTAATTCACCCCTCCACTTT.

This clone was counted between two and nine times. The chain links TRBV2 to TRBJ1-1; maybe TRBD1 (5 bases). Trimming took 5 bases from V and 1 from J, leaving 11 bases between them. The CDR3 covers 14 residues. CDR1 is SNHLY, CDR2 FYNNEI, per germline. The CDR3 loop is CASSSRGQNTEAFF. CDR3 DNA: TGTGCCAGCAGTTCTAGGGGCCAGAACACTGAAGCTTTCTTT.

CDR3: CASSPGTGYEQYF. The CDR3 coding sequence is TGTGCCAGCTCACCCGGGACAGGTTACGAGCAGTACTTC. The chain carries TRBV18 and TRBJ2-7; TRBD1 matches 8 bases. The CDR3 contains 13 residues. With V trimmed by 3 bases and J by 4 bases, 2 bases remained unmatched. Germline V CDR1 and CDR2: KGHSH, LQKENI.

This chain joins TRBV12-3 or TRBV12-4 and TRBJ1-1, with D unclear. The CDR3 extends over 11 amino acids. The ends were cut back, 7 bases at V and 1 base at J, with 4 bases in the middle. CDR3 sequence (DNA): TGTGCCAGCAAGAGGAACACTGAAGCTTTCTTT. It translates to CASKRNTEAFF.

J is TRBJ1-1 and V is TRBV11-3; D not certain. Trimming removed 0 bases from V and 3 bases from J, with 5 bases in between. The CDR3 is 13 residues long. Germline lookup yields CDR1 SGHNT and CDR2 YENEEA. The DNA for the CDR3 is TGTGCCAGCAGCTTAGATGCGGACACTGAAGCTTTCTTT. Protein sequence: CASSLDADTEAFF. The full variable domain, in which reference TRBV11-3 and TRBJ1-1 provide the parts outside the CDR3, is EAGVVQSPRYKIIEKKQPVAFWCNPISGHNTLYWYLQNLGQGPELLIRYENEEAVDDSQLPKDRFSAERLKGVDSTLKIQPAELGDSAVYLCASSLDADTEAFFGQGTRLTVV.

The chain uses TRBV2 and TRBJ2-1; TRBD2 agrees at 11 bases. CDR3 length: 14 amino acids. Germline V gives CDR1 SNHLY, CDR2 FYNNEI. Trimming removed 8 bases from V and 6 bases from J; junction bases left unmatched: 6. CDR3 sequence (DNA): TGTGCCAGCGTGGTGGGACTAGCGGCCAATGAGCAGTTCTTC. Translated: CASVVGLAANEQFF. Filled out from reference TRBV2 and TRBJ2-1, the complete variable domain reads EPEVTQTPSHQVTQMGQEVILRCVPISNHLYFYWYRQILGQKVEFLVSFYNNEISEKSEIFDDQFSVERPDGSNFTLKIRSTKLEDSAMYFCASVVGLAANEQFFGPGTRLTVL.

The gene calls are TRBV4-3 and TRBJ1-5, with D unresolved. This CDR3 comprises 17 residues. Trimming cost V 1 base and J 0 bases, with 13 bases left between them. Germline V CDR1 and CDR2: LGHNA, YSLEER. CDR3 bases: TGCGCCAGCAGCCAAGCCCTGTTGACTGGTAGCAATCAGCCCCAGCATTTT. This codes for CASSQALLTGSNQPQHF.